Detailed here is one T cell receptor beta chain. This entry comes from a study of Graves' ophthalmopathy and Graves' hyperthyroidism. Germline V gene sequence: CDR1 SNHLY, CDR2 FYNNEI. The CDR3 runs to 12 residues. The V and J ends lost 6 bases and 9 bases respectively, with 9 bases between them. RNA transcripts served as template for amplifying TCR beta CDR3 sequences. HTBI-primed first-round RT-PCR preceded second-round multiplex PCR. TCRdb redid the calling of the multiplex PCR reads with MiXCR, one entry per CDR3 protein. In the table there are about 550,000 distinct CDR3 sequences, 39% of which are singletons.

This clonotype was sampled from an adult man with Graves' hyperthyroidism. The gene calls are TRBV2 and TRBJ1-6; TRBD1 might be the D (5 bases). The sample taken for sequencing was peripheral blood or thyroid tissue (not recorded which). The CDR3 protein is CASRPGTSPLHF. CDR3 nucleotides: TGTGCCAGCAGACCCGGGACTTCACCCCTCCACTTT.